Each of the 29 T cell receptor beta chains below was sequenced from the same sample in a study of shared clonotypes between healthy human individuals. TCRdb's table, derived via immunoSEQ multiplex PCR, lists solely in-frame clones and lacks some. The sample contains 2,100,000 or so clones, about 94% of which appear only once. Sample: naive CD4+ T cells sorted from blood. Subset of the sample: CD45RA+ positively selected. These TCRs come from a man between 18 and 29 years old in good health.

The chain links TRBV9 to TRBJ2-1; tentative D call: TRBD1 (6 bases). The germline V and J ends were trimmed by 3 bases and 1 base, with 14 bases remaining between them. Germline values: CDR1 SGDLS, CDR2 YYNGEE. The CDR3 is 16 residues long. The CDR3 reads CASSAIRGGSYNEQFF. As DNA, the CDR3 is TGTGCCAGCAGCGCGATCAGGGGTGGATCCTACAATGAGCAGTTCTTC.

The chain combines TRBV18 with TRBJ2-7; D possibly corresponds to TRBD1 (6 bases). V gave up 0 bases and J gave up 3 bases, with 18 bases separating them. The germline CDR1 and CDR2 sequences are KGHSH and LQKENI. The length of the CDR3 is 17 residues. CDR3 in amino acids: CASSPPLETGPIYEQYF. In nucleotides, the CDR3 is TGTGCCAGCTCACCACCGCTTGAGACAGGCCCCATCTACGAGCAGTACTTC.

The chain has TRBV7-8 and TRBJ1-2; the D gene is possibly TRBD1 (6 bases). Germline V CDR1 and CDR2: SGHVS, FQNEAQ. Trimming left V 5 bases short and J 2 bases short, with 12 bases between. CDR3 length: 14 amino acids. CDR3 residues: CASSPRDRNYGYTF. As DNA, the CDR3 is TGTGCCAGCAGCCCCCGAGACAGGAACTATGGCTACACCTTC.

This chain connects TRBV5-4 to TRBJ1-6; D is ambiguous. With 4 bases removed from V and 8 bases from J, the gap between germline ends came to 16 bases. CDR1 and CDR2 from the germline V gene are SGHNT and YYREEE (reference sequence). The CDR3 consists of 15 residues. This CDR3 reads CASSRKVPGDSPLHF. CDR3 bases: TGTGCCAGCAGCCGAAAGGTCCCTGGGGATTCACCCCTCCACTTT.

This clone was picked up a small number of times. The CDR3 coding sequence is TGTGCCTCCCAGGGAGGAGGGCTCCAAGAGACCCAGTACTTC. It encodes CASQGGGLQETQYF. The rearrangement links TRBV6-6 to TRBJ2-5; maybe TRBD2 (6 bases). Germline V gene sequence: CDR1 MNHNY, CDR2 SVGAGI (reference sequence). V lost 11 bases and J lost 1, with 17 bases in between. This CDR3 has 14 residues.

Concerning this clone itself: This sample includes further DNA sequences coding for the same CDR3. The chain combines TRBV5-4 with TRBJ2-7, with TRBD2 matching over 15 bases. Germline V gene lookup returns CDR1 SGHNT and CDR2 YYREEE (reference sequence). The trim removed 3 bases at V and 4 bases at J, leaving 2 bases unmatched. The CDR3 loop spans 15 amino acids. This CDR3 reads CASSSGLAGGYEQYF. In DNA, the CDR3 is TGTGCCAGCAGCTCGGGACTAGCGGGAGGTTACGAGCAGTACTTC.

A single count supports this clone. V gene TRBV10-3 combines with J gene TRBJ2-3; 9 bases match TRBD2. The germline gives CDR1 ENHRY, CDR2 SYGVKD. This CDR3 has 13 residues. The CDR3 bases are TGTGGTGCGGGGGGGCGAGTCACAGATACGCAGTATTTT. This sequence encodes CGAGGRVTDTQYF.

The chain carries TRBV5-1 and TRBJ2-5, with D hard to call. CDR1 is SGHRS and CDR2 is YFSETQ in the germline V gene. V was pared by 1 base and J by 3 bases, with 16 bases between. The CDR3 is 16 residues long. CDR3 DNA sequence: TGCGCCAGCAGCTTGTCCAGGTCTTCAGCTAAAGAGACCCAGTACTTC. Translating gives CASSLSRSSAKETQYF.

V gene TRBV10-2 combines with J gene TRBJ2-5; 7 positions agree with TRBD2. Germline trimming cut 9 bases from V and 3 bases from J; bases unmatched to any gene: 7. Germline V gene data show CDR1 as WSHSY and CDR2 as SAAADI. The CDR3 extends over 13 amino acids. The CDR3 DNA is TGCGCCAGTAGAGCGGGGCCTAAAGAGACCCAGTACTTC. Translating gives CASRAGPKETQYF.

The chain couples TRBV5-1 to TRBJ2-2; TRBD1 is a possible D gene (6 bases). V lost 4 bases to trimming and J lost 6 bases, with 13 bases between them. This CDR3 comprises 14 residues. Germline CDR1 SGHRS, CDR2 YFSETQ. Here the CDR3 reads CASSEGQLAGELFF. CDR3 sequence (DNA): TGCGCCAGCAGCGAGGGACAATTGGCCGGGGAGCTGTTTTTT.

This clone was counted once. The chain links TRBV1 to TRBJ1-5; TRBD1, the table's D call, lacks a check against the DNA. TRBV1 is listed as a pseudogene. The length of the CDR3 is 16 residues. The DNA of the CDR3 is TGCACCAGCAGCCAGCTGCCCGACAGGCACAATCAGCCCCAGCATTTT. This codes for CTSSQLPDRHNQPQHF.

The chain recombines TRBV30 with TRBJ2-2; D gene uncertain. V was pared by 3 bases and J by 4 bases, with 9 bases between. The CDR3 is made up of 13 amino acids. Looked up from germline, CDR1 is GTSNPN and CDR2 is SVGIG (reference sequence). As DNA, the CDR3 is TGTGCCTGGAGCCCCGATGTCACCGGGGAGCTGTTTTTT. Protein: CAWSPDVTGELFF.

The gene calls are TRBV18 and TRBJ1-1; 10 nucleotides line up with TRBD1. The V and J ends lost 2 bases and 0 bases, in that order; junction bases with no gene match: 6. The CDR3 length is 17 residues. Germline V gene lookup returns CDR1 KGHSH and CDR2 LQKENI. As DNA, the CDR3 is TGTGCCAGCTCACCAAGACAGGGGGCTAGCTTGAACACTGAAGCTTTCTTT. Translation: CASSPRQGASLNTEAFF. The variable domain in full, completed from reference TRBV18 and TRBJ1-1, reads NAGVMQNPRHLVRRRGQEARLRCSPMKGHSHVYWYRQLPEEGLKFMVYLQKENIIDESGMPKERFSAEFPKEGPSILRIQQVVRGDSAAYFCASSPRQGASLNTEAFFGQGTRLTVV.

The V and J genes are TRBV10-3 and TRBJ1-5; D is ambiguous. Trimming removed 5 bases from V and 3 bases from J, with 8 bases in between. In germline, CDR1 is ENHRY, CDR2 SYGVKD. This CDR3 region has 13 residues. The CDR3 coding sequence is TGTGCCATCAGTTCCACGGTCAATCAGCCCCAGCATTTT. Its translation is CAISSTVNQPQHF.

The chain links TRBV7-9 to TRBJ2-7, with D possibly TRBD2 on 6 matching bases. V lost 2 bases and J lost 2, with 7 bases in between. The CDR3 has 13 amino acids. CDR1 is SEHNR and CDR2 is FQNEAQ in the germline V gene (reference sequence). CDR3 amino acids: CASSLTSTYEQYF. CDR3 nucleotide sequence: TGTGCCAGCAGCTTAACTAGCACCTACGAGCAGTACTTC.

The chain combines TRBV6-5 with TRBJ1-5, with 7 bases aligning to TRBD1. J gave up 6 bases and V 6 bases, and 5 bases lay outside the gene matches. The CDR3 is 13 amino acids. Germline assignment: CDR1 MNHEY and CDR2 SVGAGI. CDR3 coding DNA: TGTGCCAGCAGACGGGGACAGCTTCAGCCCCAGCATTTT. As protein: CASRRGQLQPQHF.

The CDR3 sequence: CASSQGVVGNEQFF. The DNA of the CDR3 is TGCGCCAGCAGCCAGGGGGTAGTAGGCAATGAGCAGTTCTTC. V gene TRBV4-3 combines with J gene TRBJ2-1, with D perhaps TRBD1 or TRBD2 (5 bases each). CDR1 LGHNA and CDR2 YSLEER come from the germline V gene. The CDR3 spans 14 residues. Trimming cost V 3 bases and J 6 bases, with 12 bases left between them.

The chain employs TRBV10-3 and TRBJ2-3, with a possible D match to TRBD2 (6 bases). CDR1 is ENHRY and CDR2 is SYGVKD in the germline V gene. V dropped 8 bases and J dropped 3 bases, with 15 bases sitting between them. The CDR3 totals 14 residues. The DNA of the CDR3 is TGTGCCATCCGGCGAGGAGGGGAGACAGATACGCAGTATTTT. Protein product: CAIRRGGETDTQYF.

The chain recombines TRBV5-1 with TRBJ2-2; TRBD2 is a possible D gene (5 bases). Germline V CDR1 and CDR2: SGHRS, YFSETQ. The CDR3 is made up of 16 amino acids. V gave up 0 bases and J gave up 4 bases, with 13 bases separating them. The CDR3 DNA follows: TGCGCCAGCAGCTTGGTGACTACCCCAGGCACCGGGGAGCTGTTTTTT. Amino acids: CASSLVTTPGTGELFF.

The chain combines TRBV5-4 with TRBJ2-7; 9 bases are shared with TRBD2. This CDR3 is built from 16 residues. CDR1 and CDR2 (germline): SGHNT, YYREEE (reference sequence). V dropped 4 bases and J dropped 2; count of bases not matched to a gene: 10. The CDR3, as DNA: TGTGCCAGCAGCCTCCCAGGAGGCGGGGGGGCCTACGAGCAGTACTTC. This translates into CASSLPGGGGAYEQYF.

The V and J genes are TRBV5-1 and TRBJ2-7, with 16 bases aligning to TRBD2. The CDR3 runs 17 residues. The germline gives CDR1 SGHRS, CDR2 YFSETQ. The V segment lost 5 bases and the J segment 5 bases; nucleotides outside the gene matches: 10. The CDR3 protein is CASSSGLAGGPGDEQYF. The CDR3 DNA follows: TGCGCCAGCAGTTCGGGACTAGCGGGAGGGCCTGGCGACGAGCAGTACTTC.

This clone was seen once. V gene TRBV5-1 combines with J gene TRBJ2-3; possible D gene TRBD2, 5 bases. Germline CDR1 is SGHRS and CDR2 is YFSETQ. The CDR3 has 14 residues. The V and J ends lost 4 bases and 4 bases respectively, with 13 bases between them. CDR3 sequence (DNA): TGCGCCAGCAGCAAGGACTGGCGGGCAGATACGCAGTATTTT. It codes for CASSKDWRADTQYF.

The rearrangement links TRBV7-2 to TRBJ1-3, with a weak D call TRBD1 (6 bases). Germline-derived CDR1 and CDR2 are SGHTA and FQGNSA. The CDR3 is 16 residues long. The ends were cut back, 5 bases at V and 0 bases at J, with 14 bases in the middle. CDR3 DNA sequence: TGTGCCAGCAGCATAGGGACACCCAACTCTGGAAACACCATATATTTT. Translation gives CASSIGTPNSGNTIYF.

The chain employs TRBV7-2 and TRBJ2-7; 8 bases are shared with TRBD1. Germline V gives CDR1 SGHTA, CDR2 FQGNSA. The V and J ends lost 4 bases and 2 bases, in that order; junction bases with no gene match: 4. The CDR3 spans 14 residues. The CDR3 sequence: CASSSDRGAYEQYF. Written as DNA, the CDR3 is TGTGCCAGCAGCTCAGACAGGGGAGCCTACGAGCAGTACTTC.

DNA of the CDR3: TGTGCCAGCAGCTCTTCGGCAGGGACTTATGGCTACACCTTC. It is translated as CASSSSAGTYGYTF. The genes are TRBV25-1 and TRBJ1-2, with D maybe TRBD1 (5 bases). Trimming cost V 6 bases and J 5 bases, with 16 bases left between them. This CDR3 comprises 14 residues. Per the germline V gene, CDR1 is MGHDK and CDR2 is SYGVNS.

The V call is TRBV6-5, the J call TRBJ2-2, with D possibly being TRBD2 (5 bases). The CDR3 runs to 13 residues. Trimming took 6 bases from V and 12 from J, leaving 17 bases between them. Germline values: CDR1 MNHEY, CDR2 SVGAGI. The CDR3 nucleotides read TGTGCCAGCAGCCCCACGGGGAGAATGAAGCTGTTTTTT. Protein sequence: CASSPTGRMKLFF.

The chain recombines TRBV5-1 with TRBJ1-4, with a possible D match to TRBD1 (6 bases). Looked up from germline, CDR1 is SGHRS and CDR2 is YFSETQ. The CDR3 runs to 13 residues. V dropped 5 bases and J dropped 7 bases, with 12 bases sitting between them. CDR3 region: CASSRQDREKLFF. The CDR3 nucleotides read TGCGCCAGCAGTAGACAGGATCGTGAAAAACTGTTTTTT.

V and J are TRBV19 and TRBJ2-7; TRBD1 or TRBD2 may be the D gene (6 bases each). The V end lost 4 bases, the J end lost 3 bases, and 16 bases lay between the germline ends. The CDR3 spans 15 residues. CDR1 and CDR2 from the germline V gene are LNHDA and SQIVND (reference sequence). DNA for the CDR3: TGTGCCAGTAGTAGCACGGGGGCAGTTTTCTACGAGCAGTACTTC. It specifies CASSSTGAVFYEQYF.

This rearrangement joins TRBV6-5 to TRBJ2-7; 11 bases align to TRBD1. CDR1 and CDR2 (germline): MNHEY, SVGAGI. CDR3 length equals 14 residues. V shed 2 bases, J shed 8 bases, and the junction held 5 bases outside the gene matches. Written as DNA, the CDR3 is TGTGCCAGCAGTTACCAAGGACAGGGGGCAAAGCAGTACTTC. Protein: CASSYQGQGAKQYF.